What follows are 30 T cell receptor beta chains derived from one specimen sequenced in a study of blood T cell repertoires in COVID-19. TCRdb's copy holds only in-frame clones and misses some; the assay was immunoSEQ multiplex PCR. The sample has around 500,000 clones; less than 90% are singletons. Material for sequencing was PBMCs or T cells enriched from blood (not recorded which). These receptor sequences come from a woman in her sixties or seventies who had recovered from COVID-19.

The chain employs TRBV13 and TRBJ2-2; the match to TRBD2 covers 7 bases. The V and J ends lost 1 base and 4 bases, in that order; junction bases with no gene match: 6. The CDR3 is made up of 16 amino acids. Per the germline V gene, CDR1 is PRHDT and CDR2 is FYEKMQ (reference sequence). CDR3 in DNA: TGTGCCAGCAGCTTAGATCGGACTAGGGGCACCGGGGAGCTGTTTTTT. Translated, it gives CASSLDRTRGTGELFF.

This rearrangement joins TRBV3-1 (or the pseudogene TRBV3-2) to TRBJ1-6, with 7 positions matching TRBD1. The V and J ends lost 3 bases and 4 bases, in that order; junction bases with no gene match: 3. CDR1 LGHDT and CDR2 YNNKEL come from the germline V gene (reference sequence). This CDR3 region has 15 residues. In nucleotides, the CDR3 is TGTGCCAGCAGCCAGGGACAGCCTTATAATTCACCCCTCCACTTT. Amino acids: CASSQGQPYNSPLHF.

Turning to this clone: One junction end disagrees with the germline gene, perhaps due to a read error. V usage is TRBV3-1 (or the pseudogene TRBV3-2) and J usage is TRBJ2-7; 8 bases align to TRBD1. Germline CDR1 reads LGHDT; CDR2 reads YNNKEL (reference sequence). This CDR3 has 15 amino acids. The CDR3 coding sequence is TGTGCCAGCAGCCTGTATCAGGGGGCCTCCGACGAGCAGTACTTC. This encodes CASSLYQGASDEQYF.

The genes are TRBV19 and TRBJ1-1, with TRBD1 as a possible D gene (6 bases). The CDR3 spans 16 residues. CDR1 LNHDA and CDR2 SQIVND come from the germline V gene (reference sequence). V lost 3 bases, J lost 2 bases, and 16 bases lay in between. CDR3 coding DNA: TGTGCCAGTAGTATCTCCCGACAGGTTCCTAACACTGAAGCTTTCTTT. Amino acids: CASSISRQVPNTEAFF. The whole variable domain, remainder taken from reference TRBV19 and TRBJ1-1, is DGGITQSPKYLFRKEGQNVTLSCEQNLNHDAMYWYRQDPGQGLRLIYYSQIVNDFQKGDIAEGYSVSREKKESFPLTVTSAQKNPTAFYLCASSISRQVPNTEAFFGQGTRLTVV.

The chain is built from TRBV2 and TRBJ1-1; D is perhaps TRBD1 (6 bases). V lost 7 bases and J lost 1, with 13 bases in between. Per the germline V gene, CDR1 is SNHLY and CDR2 is FYNNEI. CDR3 length equals 14 residues. The CDR3 DNA follows: TGTGCCAGCACCCCCTGGACAGCGAACACTGAAGCTTTCTTT. Amino acids: CASTPWTANTEAFF. The full variable domain, rest sourced from reference TRBV2 and TRBJ1-1, is EPEVTQTPSHQVTQMGQEVILRCVPISNHLYFYWYRQILGQKVEFLVSFYNNEISEKSEIFDDQFSVERPDGSNFTLKIRSTKLEDSAMYFCASTPWTANTEAFFGQGTRLTVV.

The genes are TRBV11-3 and TRBJ1-5; unclear D gene. V was cut by 5 bases and J by 9 bases, with 14 bases left in between. The CDR3 is made up of 13 amino acids. Germline V gives CDR1 SGHNT, CDR2 YENEEA. The CDR3 is CASSPPDPRPQHF. CDR3 in DNA: TGTGCCAGCAGCCCACCCGATCCCAGGCCCCAGCATTTT.

The genes are TRBV3-1 (or the pseudogene TRBV3-2) and TRBJ2-1; 11 bases align to TRBD1. V shed 2 bases and J 9 bases; nucleotides not matched to a gene: 6. The CDR3 loop spans 15 amino acids. In germline, CDR1 is LGHDT, CDR2 YNNKEL (reference sequence). The CDR3 DNA is TGTGCCAGCAGCCAATCGGACAGGGGGCGGGGTGAGCAGTTCTTC. Protein: CASSQSDRGRGEQFF.

This clone appeared once. The chain is built from TRBV7-8 and TRBJ1-5; a weak D match, TRBD1 (5 bases). There are 15 residues in the CDR3. Germline CDR1 reads SGHVS; CDR2 reads FQNEAQ. Deletions cut 0 bases from V and 1 base from J, with 7 bases between. In nucleotides, the CDR3 is TGTGCCAGCAGCTTAGCAGGGGTGAGCAATCAGCCCCAGCATTTT. Protein sequence: CASSLAGVSNQPQHF.

This clone was observed a handful of times. The chain uses TRBV28 and TRBJ1-3; no reliable D call. V was shortened by 7 bases and J by 1 base, with 5 bases between the two germline ends. The CDR3 contains 12 residues. Looked up from germline, CDR1 is MDHEN and CDR2 is SYDVKM. The DNA of the CDR3 is TGTGCCAGCATAACTTCTGGAAACACCATATATTTT. It translates to CASITSGNTIYF. Full variable domain (rest looked up from reference TRBV28 and TRBJ1-3): DVKVTQSSRYLVKRTGEKVFLECVQDMDHENMFWYRQDPGLGLRLIYFSYDVKMKEKGDIPEGYSVSREKKERFSLILESASTNQTSMYLCASITSGNTIYFGEGSWLTVV.

This chain links TRBV3-1 (or the pseudogene TRBV3-2) with TRBJ1-2; 9 bases line up with TRBD1. The CDR3 has 15 residues. From germline, CDR1 is LGHDT and CDR2 YNNKEL (reference sequence). Unmatched junction bases numbered 8, after V lost 1 base and J lost 8 bases. Here the CDR3 reads CASSQGRDRAGGYTF. The CDR3 region has the DNA TGTGCCAGCAGCCAAGGCCGGGACAGGGCCGGAGGCTACACCTTC.

The V call is TRBV27, the J call TRBJ1-1; 8 bases align to TRBD1. The V gene end was trimmed by 2 bases and the J gene end by 0 bases; junction bases not matched to a gene: 5. Per the germline V gene, CDR1 is MNHEY and CDR2 is SMNVEV (reference sequence). CDR3 length equals 16 residues. The CDR3 is CASSLRTGLMNTEAFF. The CDR3 DNA reads TGTGCCAGCAGTTTACGGACAGGGCTCATGAACACTGAAGCTTTCTTT.

This chain joins TRBV5-1 and TRBJ1-1; no clear D gene. This CDR3 region has 14 residues. Trimming pared 2 bases from V and 0 bases from J, leaving 8 bases between. The germline V gene encodes CDR1 SGHRS and CDR2 YFSETQ. As DNA, the CDR3 is TGCGCCAGCAGCTTCCTATCCATGAACACTGAAGCTTTCTTT. This gives the protein CASSFLSMNTEAFF.

The rearrangement links TRBV6-5 to TRBJ1-1; D may be TRBD1 (5 bases). V was shortened by 2 bases and J by 2 bases, with 12 bases between the two germline ends. Germline CDR1 reads MNHEY; CDR2 reads SVGAGI. CDR3 length equals 15 residues. This chain's CDR3 is CASSYRQSYNTEAFF. Here the CDR3 DNA reads TGTGCCAGCAGTTACCGACAGTCTTACAACACTGAAGCTTTCTTT.

The chain has TRBV2 and TRBJ2-6, with TRBD1 identical over 7 bases. V lost 6 bases, J lost 2 bases, and 4 bases stayed unmatched. This CDR3 is built from 15 residues. CDR1 is SNHLY and CDR2 is FYNNEI in the germline V gene. Written as DNA, the CDR3 is TGTGCCAGCAGAGCCACAGGGGCTGGGGCCAACGTCCTGACTTTC. Its translation is CASRATGAGANVLTF.

The chain is built from TRBV10-1 and TRBJ1-2; D is possibly TRBD1 (6 bases). Germline values: CDR1 WNHNN, CDR2 SYGVQD (reference sequence). CDR3 length equals 13 residues. Between the trimmed V and J ends, which lost 5 bases and 2 bases, there was a span of 9 bases. This chain's CDR3 is CASSPGTNYGYTF. DNA of the CDR3: TGCGCCAGCAGTCCCGGGACAAACTATGGCTACACCTTC.

The chain links TRBV2 to TRBJ2-5, with 7 bases aligning to TRBD1. J gave up 5 bases and V 8 bases, and 8 bases lay outside the gene matches. The CDR3 has 13 residues. Per germline, CDR1 SNHLY and CDR2 FYNNEI. CDR3 bases: TGTGCCAGCGGAACAGGGGCTCGGGAGACCCAGTACTTC. Translating it yields CASGTGARETQYF.

CDR3 DNA sequence: TGTGCCTGGAAGCCGGGACAGGGCGGCCAAGAGACCCAGTACTTC. This gives the protein CAWKPGQGGQETQYF. The chain has TRBV30 and TRBJ2-5, with TRBD1 identical over 9 bases. Trimming cost V 4 bases and J 1 base; bases outside gene matches: 7. The CDR3 consists of 15 residues. Germline lookup yields CDR1 GTSNPN and CDR2 SVGIG (reference sequence).

V usage is TRBV9 and J usage is TRBJ2-3; 9 bases align to TRBD1. There are 15 residues in the CDR3. The germline gives CDR1 SGDLS, CDR2 YYNGEE. V lost 3 bases and J lost 3; bases outside the gene matches: 5. CDR3 nucleotides: TGTGCCAGCAGCGCCCGGGACAGGGAAACAGATACGCAGTATTTT. This translates into CASSARDRETDTQYF.

There are a few counts of this clone. The chain couples TRBV4-2 to TRBJ1-5; maybe TRBD1 (6 bases). The germline gives CDR1 LGHNA, CDR2 YNFKEQ. V lost 5 bases to trimming and J lost 3 bases, with 11 bases between them. The CDR3 loop spans 14 amino acids. The CDR3, as DNA: TGTGCCAGCAGCTTGACAGGTTCCAATCAGCCCCAGCATTTT. Amino acid sequence: CASSLTGSNQPQHF.

The chain employs TRBV6-5 and TRBJ2-1; D is uncertain. The germline V and J ends were trimmed by 3 bases and 5 bases, with 11 bases remaining between them. There are 14 residues in the CDR3. Germline CDR1 is MNHEY and CDR2 is SVGAGI. The CDR3 loop reads CASSYAPANNEQFF. Here the CDR3 DNA reads TGTGCCAGCAGTTATGCCCCAGCGAACAATGAGCAGTTCTTC.

The chain joins TRBV28 to TRBJ1-1; D is possibly TRBD1 (6 bases). This CDR3 has 15 amino acids. With 1 base removed from V and 3 bases from J, the gap between germline ends came to 12 bases. Germline loops: CDR1 MDHEN, CDR2 SYDVKM. This CDR3 reads CASSLSGAAHTEAFF. DNA for the CDR3: TGTGCCAGCAGTTTATCAGGGGCAGCCCACACTGAAGCTTTCTTT.

This rearrangement joins TRBV30 to TRBJ2-3, with a weak D call TRBD1 (5 bases). This CDR3 contains 15 residues. Germline CDR1 and CDR2: GTSNPN and SVGIG (reference sequence). V was clipped by 0 bases and J by 2 bases, with 12 bases between them. The CDR3, as DNA: TGTGCCTGGAGTGTAACAGGACAAATCACAGATACGCAGTATTTT. Its protein is CAWSVTGQITDTQYF.

The CDR3 sequence is CASSFGGFYGYTF. For the CDR3, the DNA is TGTGCCAGCAGCTTCGGGGGGTTCTATGGCTACACCTTC. This rearrangement joins TRBV11-2 to TRBJ1-2, with D perhaps TRBD1 (5 bases). Trimming left V 3 bases short and J 4 bases short, with 9 bases between. The CDR3 is made up of 13 amino acids. Germline V gene data show CDR1 as SGHAT and CDR2 as FQNNGV.

Concerning this clone itself: Distinct nucleotide sequences in the sample also encode this CDR3. This chain joins TRBV6-5 and TRBJ2-5; D is unresolved. Per the germline V gene, CDR1 is MNHEY and CDR2 is SVGAGI. The length of the CDR3 is 12 residues. V lost 0 bases and J lost 5, with 4 bases in between. CDR3 amino acids: CASSYSRETQYF. The CDR3 DNA is TGTGCCAGCAGTTACTCGAGGGAGACCCAGTACTTC.

This chain connects TRBV19 to TRBJ1-2; the match to TRBD1 covers 9 bases. V dropped 4 bases and J dropped 3; count of bases not matched to a gene: 9. Germline loops: CDR1 LNHDA, CDR2 SQIVND (reference sequence). The CDR3 is 16 residues long. The CDR3 region has the DNA TGTGCCAGTAGTACGCACCGGGACAGGGTCGACTATGGCTACACCTTC. It is translated as CASSTHRDRVDYGYTF.

The J gene is TRBJ2-2, the V gene TRBV3-1 (or the pseudogene TRBV3-2); TRBD2 aligns across 8 bases. This CDR3 contains 15 residues. The ends lost 4 bases at V and 7 bases at J; junction bases unmatched: 8. Germline V lookup: CDR1 LGHDT, CDR2 YNNKEL (reference sequence). The CDR3 bases are TGTGCCAGCAGCCGCGGGGGGCCCAGCCTCGGGGAGCTGTTTTTT. It specifies CASSRGGPSLGELFF.

The chain is built from TRBV5-1 and TRBJ2-7, with 11 bases lining up with TRBD2. J lost 4 bases, V lost 0 bases, and 3 bases had no gene match. CDR1 is SGHRS and CDR2 is YFSETQ in the germline V gene. The CDR3 runs 15 residues. CDR3 sequence (DNA): TGCGCCAGCAGCTTGGAAACTAGCGGGGGATACGAGCAGTACTTC. It encodes CASSLETSGGYEQYF.

V gene TRBV3-1 (or the pseudogene TRBV3-2) combines with J gene TRBJ1-6; D unclear. The CDR3 totals 16 residues. The V end was cut by 2 bases, the J end by 5 bases, with 13 bases between. Germline loops: CDR1 LGHDT, CDR2 YNNKEL (reference sequence). CDR3 residues: CASSQRSVRNNSPLHF. DNA for the CDR3: TGTGCCAGCAGCCAAAGGTCCGTCAGGAATAATTCACCCCTCCACTTT.

V and J are TRBV3-1 (or the pseudogene TRBV3-2) and TRBJ2-2; 8 nucleotides agree with TRBD1. Germline V gene data show CDR1 as LGHDT and CDR2 as YNNKEL (reference sequence). V was pared by 3 bases and J by 6 bases, with 9 bases of the junction left unmatched. The CDR3 has 16 residues. The CDR3, as DNA: TGTGCCAGCAGCCATCAGGGACAGGTTACTCCCGGGGAGCTGTTTTTT. Residues: CASSHQGQVTPGELFF.

This clone was seen only a few times. The V call is TRBV5-6, the J call TRBJ2-4; 11 positions agree with TRBD1. Germline CDR1 is SGHDT and CDR2 is YYEEEE. Trimming at V came to 4 bases and at J to 8 bases, leaving 5 bases not matched to a gene. This CDR3 spans 14 amino acids. The CDR3 DNA reads TGTGCCAGCAGCGTGGGACAGGGGGAACACATTCAGTACTTC. This gives the protein CASSVGQGEHIQYF.